This T cell receptor beta chain emerged from a study of human T cells and chemical hapten exposure. In the study overall: Predominantly women, the patients had alopecia areata, totalis or universalis. Study-level findings and limits: Versus controls, significantly more large CDR3 similarity clusters arose from expanded TCRs.

From the RACE reads, TCRdb called clonotypes with MiXCR, one entry per CDR3 protein. The sample records some 71,000 distinct CDR3 sequences, about a tenth being singletons. Details on this clonotype: Antigen specificity is unknown.

As for time point: patch test 2, 6 weeks after DPC sensitization. The treatment was: therapeutic diphenylcyclopropenone sensitization with weekly scalp DPC. This TCR came from a woman between 50 and 59 years old with alopecia areata. Some clones in this sample may be carry-over from other donors' samples. Sequencing used whole blood, obtained in connection with sensitization to the hapten diphenylcyclopropenone (DPC).

CDR3 sequence: CSLCLVGSEQFF. The DNA of the CDR3 is TGCAGCCTGTGCCTCGTGGGAAGTGAGCAGTTCTTC. The V gene is TRBV29-1, the J gene TRBJ2-1; D call uncertain. The CDR3 length is 12 residues. Germline values: CDR1 SQVTM, CDR2 ANQGSEA. V shed 8 bases and J shed 9 bases, with 17 bases lying between them.